The clone carrying this T cell receptor (beta chain) showed up just a few times. Its antigen is unknown. This sample is part of a study of T-cell reconstitution after alpha-beta-depleted transplantation in children. Notes on the study in general: The origin of alpha-beta T cells about two months after transplant was reportedly several hundred expanded graft clones. By one year post-transplant, T-cell counts and diversity largely arose from T cells that were newly produced.

CDR3 length equals 15 residues. Germline-derived CDR1 and CDR2 are MDHEN and SYDVKM. The V segment lost 6 bases and the J segment 1 base; nucleotides outside the gene matches: 7. Construction of the TCRbeta library involved unique molecular identifiers. TCRdb reprocessed the PCR reads with MiXCR, giving one entry per CDR3 protein. Here the sample spans 500,000 to 650,000 distinct CDR3 sequences, roughly an eighth being singletons. The material sequenced was PBMCs, mostly from graft donor cells, taken 180 days after TCRalphabeta/CD19-depleted stem cell transplant. This clonotype was obtained from a female patient between 2 and 10 years old who had a stem cell transplant for aplastic anemia, so the T cells may come from the graft donor. The genes are TRBV28 and TRBJ2-5; 8 bases line up with TRBD1. CDR3 region: CASSLRDRPQETQYF. The CDR3 DNA is TGTGCCAGCAGCCTTCGGGACAGGCCCCAAGAGACCCAGTACTTC.